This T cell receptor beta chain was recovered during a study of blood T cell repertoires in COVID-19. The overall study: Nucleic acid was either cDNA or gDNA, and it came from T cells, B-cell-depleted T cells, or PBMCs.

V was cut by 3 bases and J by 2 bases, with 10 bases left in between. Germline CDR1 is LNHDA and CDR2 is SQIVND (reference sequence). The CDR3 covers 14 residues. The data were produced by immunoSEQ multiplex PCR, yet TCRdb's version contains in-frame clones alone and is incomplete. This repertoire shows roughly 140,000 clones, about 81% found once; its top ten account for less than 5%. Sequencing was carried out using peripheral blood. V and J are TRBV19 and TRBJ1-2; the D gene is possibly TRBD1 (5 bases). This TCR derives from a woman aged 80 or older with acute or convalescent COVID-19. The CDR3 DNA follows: TGTGCCAGTAGTATCGGCGGACAAAACTATGGCTACACCTTC. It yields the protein CASSIGGQNYGYTF.